The present T cell receptor beta chain was sequenced within a study of monozygotic twins with cystic fibrosis. Data came from immunoSEQ multiplex PCR; TCRdb stores just in-frame clones and leaves some out. The data show about 9,600 clones, roughly nine tenths seen once. CDR3 length equals 15 residues. V shed 1 base and J shed 0 bases, with 7 bases lying between them. Germline V gene sequence: CDR1 SEHNR, CDR2 FQNEAQ (reference sequence). This clone occurred once. The V gene is TRBV7-9, the J gene TRBJ1-5, with D uncertain. Sequenced: blood. The origin of this receptor is a boy younger than 10 with cystic fibrosis. The CDR3: CASSLGDYSNQPQHF. CDR3 nucleotide sequence: TGTGCCAGCAGCTTAGGGGATTATAGCAATCAGCCCCAGCATTTT. The full variable domain, rest sourced from reference TRBV7-9 and TRBJ1-5, is DTGVSQNPRHKITKRGQNVTFRCDPISEHNRLYWYRQTLGQGPEFLTYFQNEAQLEKSRLLSDRFSAERPKGSFSTLEIQRTEQGDSAMYLCASSLGDYSNQPQHFGDGTRLSIL.